This T cell receptor beta chain was obtained from a study of shared clonotypes between healthy human individuals. As for the study in general: Donors consisted of a couple of women and a few men between 18 and 49. Study-wide points: Tissue TCR repertoires likely differ from these blood-only repertoires.

The data were produced by immunoSEQ multiplex PCR, yet TCRdb's version contains in-frame clones alone and is incomplete. Among about 110,000 clones, more than 65% were seen once, and the ten largest hold around 25%. From germline, CDR1 is SEHNR and CDR2 FQNEAQ (reference sequence). The CDR3 length is 14 residues. Losses at the gene ends were 1 base for V and 3 bases for J; bases not matched to a gene: 2. On this clone: The antigen is not known. A much more abundant neighbour one base away suggests this may be a read error.

This sequence originates from a woman aged 30 to 39 in good health. Sample: memory CD8+ T cells sorted from blood. The subset was: CD45RO+ cells pooled with CCR7-negative TemRA cells. The V gene is TRBV7-9, the J gene TRBJ1-1; 7 positions agree with TRBD1. DNA of the CDR3: TGTGCCAGCAGCTTAGGACAGGGATACACTGAAGCTTTCTTT. Protein: CASSLGQGYTEAFF.